Below, 27 T cell receptor beta chains from the same sample are listed, as sequenced in a study of blood T cell repertoires in COVID-19. Repertoires were generated with immunoSEQ multiplex PCR, while TCRdb's copy carries only in-frame clones and drops some. The sample lists under 150,000 clones, less than 90% seen once, with roughly a tenth in the top ten. Sequencing used peripheral blood. The source of these receptors is a man older than 75 with acute or convalescent COVID-19.

The chain employs TRBV6-5 and TRBJ1-1, with 8 bases matching TRBD1. V was clipped by 6 bases and J by 1 base; unmatched bases: 4. Germline CDR1 and CDR2: MNHEY and SVGAGI. CDR3 size: 14 residues. CDR3 bases: TGTGCCAGCAGGTACGACAGGGGGAACACTGAAGCTTTCTTT. It encodes CASRYDRGNTEAFF.

The chain has TRBV5-4 and TRBJ1-2; unclear D gene. The length of the CDR3 is 13 residues. V was cut by 6 bases and J by 8 bases, with 17 bases left in between. Germline loops: CDR1 SGHNT, CDR2 YYREEE (reference sequence). CDR3 DNA: TGTGCCAGCACCATCGGGAGAGAAGGCGGCTACACCTTC. Amino acid sequence: CASTIGREGGYTF.

This clone was observed a few times. The V gene is TRBV28, the J gene TRBJ2-5; 9 positions match TRBD1. J was trimmed by 2 bases and V by 6 bases; bases with no gene match: 7. CDR1 is MDHEN and CDR2 is SYDVKM in the germline V gene. CDR3 length equals 15 residues. The CDR3 DNA is TGTGCCAGCAGCTCGGGACAGGGCCGGCAAGAGACCCAGTACTTC. It codes for CASSSGQGRQETQYF.

The chain has TRBV30 and TRBJ2-1; TRBD1 matches 9 bases. Germline CDR1 reads GTSNPN; CDR2 reads SVGIG (reference sequence). J gave up 3 bases and V 8 bases, and 8 bases lay outside the gene matches. The CDR3 spans 14 residues. This CDR3 reads CAVPGQGGYNEQFF. The CDR3 bases are TGTGCCGTCCCGGGACAGGGAGGCTACAATGAGCAGTTCTTC.

The chain combines TRBV3-1 (or the pseudogene TRBV3-2) with TRBJ1-4; the D gene is possibly TRBD1 (5 bases). This CDR3 has 14 amino acids. The germline CDR1 and CDR2 sequences are LGHDT and YNNKEL (reference sequence). V was clipped by 4 bases and J by 10 bases, with 16 bases between them. The CDR3 protein is CASSLGRGLGKLFF. The CDR3, as DNA: TGTGCCAGCAGCCTGGGAAGGGGCTTAGGAAAACTGTTTTTT.

The chain employs TRBV19 and TRBJ2-1, with D maybe TRBD1 (5 bases). Per germline, CDR1 LNHDA and CDR2 SQIVND (reference sequence). The CDR3 consists of 15 residues. Trimming took 3 bases from V and 6 from J, leaving 15 bases between them. Written as DNA, the CDR3 is TGTGCCAGTAGTATCCTCAGGGCGGCGCCCAATGAGCAGTTCTTC. Translating gives CASSILRAAPNEQFF.

The V gene is TRBV19, the J gene TRBJ1-2, with TRBD1 matching over 8 bases. The V and J ends lost 7 bases and 5 bases, in that order; junction bases with no gene match: 9. In germline, CDR1 is LNHDA, CDR2 SQIVND (reference sequence). This CDR3 region has 14 residues. The CDR3 here is CASTETGEVYGYTF. DNA for the CDR3: TGTGCCAGTACCGAGACAGGGGAGGTATATGGCTACACCTTC.

This chain joins TRBV5-6 and TRBJ2-1; 7 bases agree with TRBD2. CDR3 length: 15 residues. From germline, CDR1 is SGHDT and CDR2 YYEEEE. Germline trimming cut 4 bases from V and 0 bases from J; bases unmatched to any gene: 4. CDR3 amino acids: CASSTGRSSYNEQFF. The CDR3 nucleotides are TGTGCCAGCAGCACCGGGAGGAGCTCCTACAATGAGCAGTTCTTC.

The genes are TRBV5-1 and TRBJ2-1; 7 bases fit TRBD2. V dropped 2 bases and J dropped 6; count of bases not matched to a gene: 5. The CDR3 is 14 amino acids. Per the germline V gene, CDR1 is SGHRS and CDR2 is YFSETQ. The CDR3 sequence: CASSFGGSGNEQFF. The DNA of the CDR3 is TGCGCCAGCAGCTTCGGGGGGAGCGGCAATGAGCAGTTCTTC. Filled out from reference TRBV5-1 and TRBJ2-1, the complete variable domain reads KAGVTQTPRYLIKTRGQQVTLSCSPISGHRSVSWYQQTPGQGLQFLFEYFSETQRNKGNFPGRFSGRQFSNSRSEMNVSTLELGDSALYLCASSFGGSGNEQFFGPGTRLTVL.

This clone was counted a few times. Likely a read error: the CDR3 ends without its conserved phenylalanine or tryptophan. It is unclear where the CDR3 begins or ends on the DNA, so no DNA is shown, and the CDR3 is as TCRdb lists it. The gene calls are TRBV6-5 and TRBJ1-2; the D call TRBD1 from the table was never checked on the DNA. The CDR3 is 11 amino acids long, termini counted. Per the germline V gene, CDR1 is MNHEY and CDR2 is SVGAGI. The chain's CDR3 is CASRKATTGFY.

A word on this clone: A read error may produce the germline difference seen at one junction end. This chain uses TRBV28 with TRBJ1-1, with a weak D call TRBD1 (6 bases). The CDR3 has 17 residues. The germline CDR1 and CDR2 sequences are MDHEN and SYDVKM. CDR3 DNA: TGTGCCAGCATTTTACCCCGCGGGGGGGCTAAGGGCACTGAAGCTTTCTTT. It yields the protein CASILPRGGAKGTEAFF.

J is TRBJ1-4 and V is TRBV19; the D gene is possibly TRBD1 (5 bases). The CDR3 sequence is 13 residues long. CDR1 and CDR2 (germline): LNHDA, SQIVND (reference sequence). Deletions cut 4 bases from V and 14 bases from J, with 17 bases between. CDR3 loop: CASSTIPGRQLFF. DNA of the CDR3: TGTGCCAGTAGTACAATCCCAGGACGACAGCTGTTTTTT. The complete variable domain, with remaining parts taken from reference TRBV19 and TRBJ1-4, reads DGGITQSPKYLFRKEGQNVTLSCEQNLNHDAMYWYRQDPGQGLRLIYYSQIVNDFQKGDIAEGYSVSREKKESFPLTVTSAQKNPTAFYLCASSTIPGRQLFFGSGTQLSVL.

This clone appeared once. The gene calls are TRBV27 and TRBJ2-1, with 11 nucleotides matching TRBD2. V gave up 5 bases and J gave up 2 bases; unmatched junction bases: 8. The germline V gene has CDR1 MNHEY and CDR2 SMNVEV (reference sequence). The CDR3 consists of 17 residues. The CDR3 reads CASSPELAGATYNEQFF. CDR3 coding DNA: TGTGCCAGCAGTCCAGAACTAGCGGGGGCCACCTACAATGAGCAGTTCTTC.

The rearrangement uses TRBV25-1 and TRBJ1-3, with 8 nucleotides matching TRBD1. V lost 4 bases and J lost 8; bases outside the gene matches: 7. This CDR3 contains 14 residues. Germline lookup yields CDR1 MGHDK and CDR2 SYGVNS. Here the CDR3 reads CASSARQGSDTIYF. The CDR3 DNA sequence: TGTGCCAGCAGTGCCCGACAGGGGTCAGACACCATATATTTT.

The rearrangement uses TRBV7-9 and TRBJ2-1; a weak D match, TRBD1 (7 bases). Trimming cost V 5 bases and J 8 bases, with 16 bases left between them. Germline lookup yields CDR1 SEHNR and CDR2 FQNEAQ (reference sequence). The CDR3 spans 14 residues. CDR3 sequence: CASSPQGGSYEQFF. The CDR3, as DNA: TGTGCCAGCAGCCCCCAGGGGGGCAGCTATGAGCAGTTCTTC.

This clone was found once. The chain is built from TRBV19 and TRBJ2-3; 9 nucleotides align to TRBD2. This CDR3 spans 17 amino acids. Germline values: CDR1 LNHDA, CDR2 SQIVND (reference sequence). The V and J ends lost 5 bases and 2 bases, in that order; junction bases with no gene match: 11. CDR3 loop: CASSSAGTSRLTDTQYF. In DNA, the CDR3 is TGTGCCAGTAGTTCGGCCGGGACTAGCCGGCTCACAGATACGCAGTATTTT.

This clone was observed once. The V call is TRBV30, the J call TRBJ2-5; TRBD2 agrees at 10 bases. Germline CDR1 reads GTSNPN; CDR2 reads SVGIG (reference sequence). The CDR3 is 14 amino acids. J was trimmed by 3 bases and V by 3 bases; bases with no gene match: 4. CDR3 DNA sequence: TGTGCCTGGAGGCCTAGCGGGAGAGAAGAGACCCAGTACTTC. Protein sequence: CAWRPSGREETQYF.

The V gene is TRBV5-1, the J gene TRBJ1-1; TRBD1 matches 9 bases. The CDR3 loop spans 18 amino acids. V lost 1 base and J lost 0; bases outside the gene matches: 10. Germline CDR1 reads SGHRS; CDR2 reads YFSETQ. For the CDR3, the DNA is TGCGCCAGCAGCTTGAAGCCCAGGGACAGGGTTATGAACACTGAAGCTTTCTTT. Translated, it gives CASSLKPRDRVMNTEAFF.

V gene TRBV3-1 (or the pseudogene TRBV3-2) combines with J gene TRBJ1-1; 9 bases match TRBD1. Germline values: CDR1 LGHDT, CDR2 YNNKEL (reference sequence). The CDR3 totals 13 residues. With V trimmed by 1 base and J by 11 bases, 5 bases remained unmatched. The CDR3 spells CASSQGTGGAAFF. The CDR3 DNA reads TGTGCCAGCAGCCAAGGTACAGGGGGCGCGGCTTTCTTT.

V is TRBV24-1 and J is TRBJ1-5; the match to TRBD1 covers 7 bases. Trimming took 2 bases from V and 3 from J; bases not matched to a gene: 12. Per germline, CDR1 KGHDR and CDR2 SFDVKD. The CDR3 covers 18 residues. The CDR3 sequence is CATSDSKGAAAVNQPQHF. In nucleotides, the CDR3 is TGTGCCACCAGTGATTCGAAGGGGGCCGCGGCCGTCAATCAGCCCCAGCATTTT.

This chain connects TRBV2 to TRBJ1-5, with 9 nucleotides matching TRBD1. The length of the CDR3 is 18 residues. Germline-derived CDR1 and CDR2 are SNHLY and FYNNEI. The J segment lost 0 bases and the V segment lost 5 bases, leaving 11 bases of the junction unmatched. CDR3 residues: CASSPDRGWANSNQPQHF. The CDR3 DNA sequence: TGTGCCAGCAGTCCCGACAGGGGGTGGGCGAATAGCAATCAGCCCCAGCATTTT. The full variable domain, in which reference TRBV2 and TRBJ1-5 provide the parts outside the CDR3, is EPEVTQTPSHQVTQMGQEVILRCVPISNHLYFYWYRQILGQKVEFLVSFYNNEISEKSEIFDDQFSVERPDGSNFTLKIRSTKLEDSAMYFCASSPDRGWANSNQPQHFGDGTRLSIL.

This chain joins TRBV19 and TRBJ2-2, with D perhaps matching TRBD1 (5 bases). Trimming took off 7 bases at V and 5 bases at J, with 14 bases between the two ends. The CDR3 loop spans 14 amino acids. The V gene's germline CDR1 is LNHDA and CDR2 SQIVND (reference sequence). As DNA, the CDR3 is TGTGCCAGTACCGCAGGGTTCGGGACCGGGGAGCTGTTTTTT. Amino acid sequence: CASTAGFGTGELFF.

This clone was detected only a few times. The V call is TRBV30, the J call TRBJ1-2; D is possibly TRBD1 (6 bases). The CDR3 length is 15 residues. V was clipped by 2 bases and J by 6 bases, with 19 bases between them. Germline values: CDR1 GTSNPN, CDR2 SVGIG (reference sequence). The CDR3 DNA follows: TGTGCCTGGAGTAACAGCTGGGCAGGGGCCGATGGCTACACCTTC. Its translation: CAWSNSWAGADGYTF. Full variable domain (outside the CDR3, taken from reference TRBV30 and TRBJ1-2): SQTIHQWPATLVQPVGSPLSLECTVEGTSNPNLYWYRQAAGRGLQLLFYSVGIGQISSEVPQNLSASRPQDRQFILSSKKLLLSDSGFYLCAWSNSWAGADGYTFGSGTRLTVV.

This clone was picked up a small number of times. The chain recombines TRBV2 with TRBJ2-7; D is uncertain. The germline V gene has CDR1 SNHLY and CDR2 FYNNEI. The CDR3 totals 12 residues. Trimming removed 2 bases from V and 4 bases from J, with 6 bases in between. In nucleotides, the CDR3 is TGTGCCAGCAGTGAATGGCGGTACGAGCAGTACTTC. As protein: CASSEWRYEQYF.

The DNA of the CDR3 is TGTGCCAGCAGTCCGCCCGGGGGGGAGGTCTACGAGCAGTACTTC. It is translated as CASSPPGGEVYEQYF. The chain links TRBV28 to TRBJ2-7; 8 nucleotides line up with TRBD2. This CDR3 is built from 15 residues. Unmatched junction bases numbered 9, after V lost 5 bases and J lost 3 bases. CDR1 and CDR2 (germline): MDHEN, SYDVKM.

J is TRBJ2-7 and V is TRBV6-6; D is ambiguous. The V end lost 0 bases, the J end lost 1 base, and 13 bases lay between the germline ends. The CDR3 runs 16 residues. Germline V CDR1 and CDR2: MNHNY, SVGAGI (reference sequence). Written as DNA, the CDR3 is TGTGCCAGCAGTTACTCGTTTCCTACCCCGTCCTACGAGCAGTACTTC. It translates to CASSYSFPTPSYEQYF.

The rearrangement joins TRBV4-3 to TRBJ2-1; 9 positions match TRBD2. Germline V gene data show CDR1 as LGHNA and CDR2 as YSLEER. This CDR3 has 15 residues. Trimming cost V 0 bases and J 6 bases; bases outside gene matches: 3. The CDR3 here is CASSQDAGGGNEQFF. Here the CDR3 DNA reads TGCGCCAGCAGCCAAGATGCGGGAGGGGGCAATGAGCAGTTCTTC.